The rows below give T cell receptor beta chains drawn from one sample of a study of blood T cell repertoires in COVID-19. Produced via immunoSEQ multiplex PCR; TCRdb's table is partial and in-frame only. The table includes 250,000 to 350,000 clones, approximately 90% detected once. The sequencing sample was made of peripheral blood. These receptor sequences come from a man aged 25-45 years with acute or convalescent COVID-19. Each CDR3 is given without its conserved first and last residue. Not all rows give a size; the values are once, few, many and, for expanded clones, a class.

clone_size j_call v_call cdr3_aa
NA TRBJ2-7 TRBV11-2 ASSLGGLARSSYEQY
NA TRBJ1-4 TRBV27 ASSMTGALNEKLF
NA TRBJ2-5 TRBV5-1 ASSLAGGEETQY
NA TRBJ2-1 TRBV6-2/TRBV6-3 ASSFGEEQF
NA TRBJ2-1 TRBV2 ASKVGLAGSHEQF
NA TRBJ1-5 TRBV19 ASSFLGQGYSQPQH
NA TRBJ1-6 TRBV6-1 ASSDPDREYNSPLH
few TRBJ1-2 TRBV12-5 ASGLLVAGYT
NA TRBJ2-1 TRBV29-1 SVETGDYNEQF
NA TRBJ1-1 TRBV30 AWLYPAPEAF
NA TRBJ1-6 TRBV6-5 ASSLDPDNSPLH
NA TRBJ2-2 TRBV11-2 ASTVTGGGPDNTGELF
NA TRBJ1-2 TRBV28 ASSQNYGYT
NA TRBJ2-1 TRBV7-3 ASSSLAGGLNEQF